This TCR beta chain was sequenced for a study of OX40 agonist ivuxolimab in advanced cancers. Turning to the study itself: Ivuxolimab doses were 0.01, 0.1, 0.3, 1.5, 3 or 10 mg/kg every 2 weeks. Recorded diagnoses for dose-escalation patients were hepatocellular carcinoma, melanoma, renal cell or head and neck cancer. Study-level results: More expanded clones were found, on average, in CD8+ than in CD4+ T cells.

The method was immunoSEQ multiplex PCR; TCRdb's version includes in-frame clones alone and lacks a portion of them. The table records approximately 70,000 clones, roughly 89% of them present only once. Autoimmune disease history or systemic immunosuppression was exclusionary. Of note for this clone: Its antigen is not known.

The receptor was derived from an adult with an advanced solid tumor such as melanoma, head and neck, liver or kidney cancer. The sample here was CD4+ or CD8+ T cells sorted from blood, taken in a trial of the OX40 agonist ivuxolimab.

The chain's CDR3 is CASSIAHGEARYEQYF. The CDR3 nucleotides read TGTGCCAGTAGTATCGCCCACGGCGAAGCAAGGTACGAGCAGTACTTC. This chain connects TRBV19 to TRBJ2-7; no clear D. Germline CDR1 LNHDA, CDR2 SQIVND (reference sequence). Trimming pared 3 bases from V and 4 bases from J, leaving 19 bases between. The CDR3 covers 16 residues. Complete variable domain (other parts from reference TRBV19 and TRBJ2-7): DGGITQSPKYLFRKEGQNVTLSCEQNLNHDAMYWYRQDPGQGLRLIYYSQIVNDFQKGDIAEGYSVSREKKESFPLTVTSAQKNPTAFYLCASSIAHGEARYEQYFGPGTRLTVT.